This T cell receptor (beta chain) derives from a study of blood T cell repertoires in COVID-19. Turning to the study itself: In each case, the material was cDNA or gDNA derived from T cells, B-cell-depleted T cells, or PBMCs.

Grouping used clinical history reported by participants in a survey and questionnaire. Germline V gives CDR1 MNHEY, CDR2 SVGEGT. The CDR3 spans 14 residues. V was cut by 2 bases and J by 3 bases, with 11 bases left in between. In the original processing: Counts of nucleated cells, estimated from reference gene primer amplification, were obtained. Using immunoSEQ multiplex PCR, the repertoire was profiled, and TCRdb retains in-frame clones only, with some absent. D and trimming were read from the DNA, whereas the V and J calls and clone size are those reported in that table. The data contain over 120,000 clones, about 79% of them singletons.

Sequenced sample: PBMCs or T cells enriched from blood (not recorded which). The rearrangement uses TRBV6-2 or TRBV6-3 and TRBJ2-7, with a tentative D call TRBD1 (5 bases). The source of this sequence is a woman aged 45-59 years who had recovered from COVID-19. The CDR3 region has the DNA TGTGCCAGCAGTTACCAGGGTAACTTCTACGAGCAGTACTTC. Translating it yields CASSYQGNFYEQYF.